This TCR beta chain was sequenced in a study of T-cell reconstitution after alpha-beta-depleted transplantation in children. Study conclusions and caveats: Where alpha-beta T cells came from about two months after transplant was reportedly several hundred expanded graft clones. T-cell counts and diversity at one year following transplant were attributed mainly to newly produced T cells. At day 60, the high TCRbeta diversity found in some patients originated from recipient T cells and thymic progenitors that had survived.

The CDR3 length is 11 residues. V shed 8 bases and J shed 10 bases, with 12 bases lying between them. As regards this clonotype: Its target is unknown.

Unique molecular identifiers were used in preparing the TCRbeta library. TCRdb analysed the PCR reads with MiXCR anew, one entry per CDR3 protein. The table lists approximately 980,000 distinct CDR3 sequences, 25% to 30% of them singletons. The chain uses TRBV12-3 or TRBV12-4 and TRBJ2-1, with D perhaps being TRBD1 or TRBD2 (5 bases each). The material was PBMCs, mostly from graft donor cells, obtained 360 days after TCRalphabeta/CD19-depleted stem cell transplant. This sequence was found in a boy less than two years old who had a stem cell transplant for SCID, so the T cells may come from the graft donor. DNA of the CDR3: TGTGCCAGCGCCTTTGGGGGAGAGCAGTTCTTC. Translating gives CASAFGGEQFF.